The next 19 T cell receptor beta chains were all read from a single sample in a study of T cells in Graves' hyperthyroidism and ophthalmopathy. Authors of the study amplified TCR beta CDR3 regions from RNA transcripts. TCR CDR3 regions were first amplified by RT-PCR with HTBI primers. TCRdb recomputed calls from the multiplex PCR reads with MiXCR, one row per CDR3 protein. The sample shows approximately 400,000 distinct CDR3 sequences, roughly 14% of them seen only once. The sequencing sample was made of blood. Source of these receptors: a woman aged 55 to 70 with Graves' hyperthyroidism.

This clonotype was seen repeatedly, ten times or more. This chain uses TRBV18 with TRBJ2-2; D is perhaps TRBD2 (5 bases). The germline V gene has CDR1 KGHSH and CDR2 LQKENI. V dropped 3 bases and J dropped 7 bases, with 15 bases sitting between them. CDR3 length: 15 amino acids. The CDR3 reads CASSPSGNVGGELFF. The CDR3 nucleotides read TGTGCCAGCTCACCTTCGGGGAATGTCGGCGGGGAGCTGTTTTTT.

In its sample, this clonotype was seen once. The chain couples TRBV5-1 to TRBJ2-7; 8 nucleotides agree with TRBD1. Trimming removed 1 base from V and 1 base from J; junction bases left unmatched: 7. Germline lookup yields CDR1 SGHRS and CDR2 YFSETQ. The CDR3 runs to 16 residues. The CDR3 coding sequence is TGCGCCAGCAGCTTGAGCAGTCAGGGGGCTTCCTACGAGCAGTACTTC. Translation: CASSLSSQGASYEQYF.

This clonotype was seen repeatedly, ten times or more. The CDR3 spells CASTKTGEGPPFSTDTQYF. Here the CDR3 DNA reads TGCGCCAGCACCAAGACGGGGGAGGGTCCGCCTTTCAGCACAGATACGCAGTATTTT. V gene TRBV4-1 combines with J gene TRBJ2-3; 7 bases line up with TRBD2. This CDR3 has 19 amino acids. The germline V gene encodes CDR1 MGHRA and CDR2 YSYEKL. V shed 7 bases, J shed 0 bases, and the junction held 19 bases outside the gene matches.

This clonotype showed up many times. The genes are TRBV27 and TRBJ2-7, with D maybe TRBD2 (6 bases). The CDR3 extends over 16 amino acids. In germline, CDR1 is MNHEY, CDR2 SMNVEV (reference sequence). Trimming cost V 2 bases and J 1 base, with 15 bases left between them. The CDR3 nucleotides are TGTGCCAGCAGTTTAAGTTCTAGCGCCGGATCCTACGAGCAGTACTTC. Translated: CASSLSSSAGSYEQYF.

This clonotype came up many times. The rearrangement links TRBV7-9 to TRBJ2-3; TRBD2 matches 8 bases. The ends lost 5 bases at V and 3 bases at J; junction bases unmatched: 7. This CDR3 spans 15 amino acids. The germline V gene has CDR1 SEHNR and CDR2 FQNEAQ (reference sequence). CDR3 loop: CASSLTSGMTDTQYF. The CDR3 nucleotides read TGTGCCAGCAGCCTTACTAGCGGAATGACAGATACGCAGTATTTT.

This clonotype was detected many times. The gene calls are TRBV2 and TRBJ2-4, with D possibly TRBD2 on 7 matching bases. Trimming pared 6 bases from V and 1 base from J, leaving 13 bases between. This CDR3 contains 15 residues. Per germline, CDR1 SNHLY and CDR2 FYNNEI. CDR3 sequence (DNA): TGTGCCAGCAGGGGGGGGGCGAATGCCAAAAACATTCAGTACTTC. It specifies CASRGGANAKNIQYF.

The V call is TRBV9, the J call TRBJ1-2; D remains ambiguous. The CDR3 spans 12 residues. CDR1 and CDR2 from the germline V gene are SGDLS and YYNGEE. V lost 3 bases and J 2 bases, leaving 5 bases between the germline ends. The CDR3 spells CASSARNYGYTF. For the CDR3, the DNA is TGTGCCAGCAGCGCCCGGAACTATGGCTACACCTTC.

The chain has TRBV5-1 and TRBJ1-2; a weak D match, TRBD1 (5 bases). Trimming removed 4 bases at V and 3 bases at J, with 16 bases between. Germline CDR1 reads SGHRS; CDR2 reads YFSETQ. The CDR3 runs 15 residues. CDR3 sequence: CASSQQVFPDYGYTF. CDR3 DNA: TGCGCCAGCAGCCAACAGGTCTTCCCCGACTATGGCTACACCTTC.

This clonotype has at least ten counts. V and J are TRBV14 and TRBJ1-2; the D gene is possibly TRBD1 (5 bases). Looked up from germline, CDR1 is SGHDN and CDR2 is FVKESK. CDR3 length: 15 amino acids. Between the trimmed V and J ends, which lost 4 bases and 4 bases, there was a span of 16 bases. The CDR3 sequence is CASSPAGEGIYGYTF. CDR3 nucleotides: TGTGCCAGCAGCCCAGCCGGCGAGGGGATCTATGGCTACACCTTC.

As to this clonotype: A much bigger clone sits one base away, suggesting this may be a read error. This chain links TRBV7-9 with TRBJ1-5, with D maybe TRBD1 (5 bases). Germline values: CDR1 SEHNR, CDR2 FQNEAQ (reference sequence). The CDR3 runs 14 residues. DNA of the CDR3: TGTGCCGGCAGCCTCGACAGCATTAATCAGCCCCAGCATTTT. Translated, it gives CAGSLDSINQPQHF.

The gene calls are TRBV30 and TRBJ2-6, with no clear D. This CDR3 has 13 amino acids. The germline V gene has CDR1 GTSNPN and CDR2 SVGIG (reference sequence). V lost 3 bases, J lost 0 bases, and 3 bases lay in between. CDR3 sequence reads: CAWRNSGANVLTF. The CDR3 region has the DNA TGTGCCTGGAGGAACTCTGGGGCCAACGTCCTGACTTTC.

Here the CDR3 reads CASKRDRGQGNTIYF. Written as DNA, the CDR3 is TGTGCCAGTAAACGAGACAGGGGGCAAGGAAACACCATATATTTT. The genes are TRBV19 and TRBJ1-3; 10 bases align to TRBD1. Germline CDR1 is LNHDA and CDR2 is SQIVND (reference sequence). The CDR3 spans 15 residues. With V trimmed by 7 bases and J by 4 bases, 7 bases remained unmatched.

The sample holds many counts of this clonotype. The rearrangement joins TRBV6-1 to TRBJ2-5; D tentatively fits TRBD1 or TRBD2 (5 bases each). This CDR3 has 13 amino acids. V was shortened by 7 bases and J by 3 bases, with 12 bases between the two germline ends. Germline CDR1 and CDR2: MNHNS and SASEGT. This chain's CDR3 is CASTPGLEETQYF. CDR3 DNA: TGTGCCAGCACCCCGGGGCTCGAAGAGACCCAGTACTTC.

V gene TRBV11-2 combines with J gene TRBJ2-1; D unclear. The length of the CDR3 is 13 residues. Germline loops: CDR1 SGHAT, CDR2 FQNNGV. V was clipped by 5 bases and J by 9 bases, with 14 bases between them. Written as DNA, the CDR3 is TGTGCCAGCAGCCCCAACCGGGCAGGTGAGCAGTTCTTC. It is translated as CASSPNRAGEQFF.

This clonotype was found many times. The chain is built from TRBV20-1 and TRBJ2-1; D possibly corresponds to TRBD2 (5 bases). The CDR3 loop spans 13 amino acids. Germline-derived CDR1 and CDR2 are DFQATT and SNEGSKA (reference sequence). Trimming shortened V by 3 bases and J by 4 bases, and 10 bases separated the two germline ends. The CDR3 region has the DNA TGCAGTGCTAGCTTAGCGACATACAATGAGCAGTTCTTC. Its translation: CSASLATYNEQFF.

This clonotype appeared many times. The gene calls are TRBV7-2 and TRBJ1-2, with D uncertain. Trimming shortened V by 2 bases and J by 6 bases, and 7 bases separated the two germline ends. CDR1 and CDR2 from the germline V gene are SGHTA and FQGNSA. The length of the CDR3 is 12 residues. CDR3 nucleotides: TGTGCCAGCAGCTTACCCCCCGATGGCTACACCTTC. It translates to CASSLPPDGYTF.

This clonotype showed up many times. The chain links TRBV11-3 to TRBJ1-1, with D unresolved. This CDR3 is built from 13 residues. Germline V gene sequence: CDR1 SGHNT, CDR2 YENEEA. Trimming removed 6 bases from V and 3 bases from J, with 11 bases in between. CDR3 sequence reads: CASSHDRYTEAFF. The CDR3 DNA reads TGTGCCAGCAGTCATGACCGATACACTGAAGCTTTCTTT.

This clonotype appeared many times. The chain is built from TRBV20-1 and TRBJ2-3; D is perhaps TRBD1 or TRBD2 (5 bases each). Trimming shortened V by 6 bases and J by 7 bases, and 20 bases separated the two germline ends. The CDR3 is 14 residues long. Germline CDR1 reads DFQATT; CDR2 reads SNEGSKA (reference sequence). The CDR3 nucleotides read TGCAGTGCAAACGCCGGGACCGAACCAAATACGCAGTATTTT. Protein sequence: CSANAGTEPNTQYF.

This clonotype was recorded at least ten times. The V and J genes are TRBV12-3 or TRBV12-4 and TRBJ2-6; D is possibly TRBD1 (6 bases). Trimming removed 8 bases at V and 12 bases at J, with 14 bases between. The CDR3 extends over 12 amino acids. CDR3 DNA: TGTGCCAGCCGTACAACAGGGAGCGTCCTGACTTTC. It is translated as CASRTTGSVLTF.